Each of the 5 T cell receptor beta chains below was sequenced from the same sample in a study of post-analysis software for immune sequencing data. Antigens for these TCRs are unknown. Study-wide results and caveats: TRBV5-6, TRBV5-1 and TRBV20-1 were among four to six TRBV segments more frequent in patients than controls.

The authors incorporated unique molecular identifiers into the TCR beta cDNA libraries. MiXCR was run by TCRdb on the PCR reads, yielding one entry per CDR3 protein. The data contain hundreds of thousands of distinct CDR3 sequences, 55% to 70% of them singletons. The specimen sequenced was blood. These receptors all come from a girl aged 2 to 9 with multiple sclerosis.

This clonotype was observed once. The chain employs TRBV29-1 and TRBJ1-4; D gene unclear. CDR1 and CDR2 (germline): SQVTM, ANQGSEA. This CDR3 is built from 11 residues. Trimming pared 2 bases from V and 8 bases from J, leaving 6 bases between. The CDR3 bases are TGCAGCGTTGAAAAGTCCGAAAAACTGTTTTTT. This encodes CSVEKSEKLFF.

The V and J genes are TRBV6-1 and TRBJ2-7; 12 nucleotides align to TRBD2. The CDR3 runs to 14 residues. Germline V CDR1 and CDR2: MNHNS, SASEGT. The junction had 10 bases not matched to a gene; V was cut back by 9 bases and J by 7 bases. CDR3 in DNA: TGTGCCAGTGGATCTCTAGCGGGAGGGGGAGAGCAGTACTTC. Encoded protein: CASGSLAGGGEQYF.

This clonotype was observed a handful of times. J is TRBJ1-2 and V is TRBV4-2; TRBD1 matches at 7 bases. The CDR3 sequence is 16 residues long. Germline-derived CDR1 and CDR2 are LGHNA and YNFKEQ. V shed 0 bases and J 5 bases; nucleotides not matched to a gene: 9. The CDR3 here is CASSQESTGAAYGYTF. CDR3 in DNA: TGTGCCAGCAGCCAAGAAAGCACAGGGGCCGCATATGGCTACACCTTC.

The chain joins TRBV3-1 to TRBJ2-1, with 11 bases aligning to TRBD2. The CDR3 loop spans 20 amino acids. From germline, CDR1 is LGHDT and CDR2 YNNKEL (reference sequence). V lost 2 bases and J lost 0; bases outside the gene matches: 12. This CDR3 is CASSQTGGTSGSSSYNEQFF. The CDR3 DNA reads TGTGCCAGCAGCCAAACGGGAGGGACTAGCGGATCGAGCTCCTACAATGAGCAGTTCTTC.

This clonotype was counted a few times. The chain is built from TRBV5-1 and TRBJ2-3; D remains ambiguous. CDR3 size: 14 residues. Between the trimmed V and J ends, which lost 5 bases and 0 bases, there was a span of 10 bases. Germline V CDR1 and CDR2: SGHRS, YFSETQ. Written as DNA, the CDR3 is TGCGCCAGCAGATGGTTATCTAGCACAGATACGCAGTATTTT. The encoded protein is CASRWLSSTDTQYF.